This TCR beta chain was captured in a study of T cells expressing NK-cell markers. Germline V lookup: CDR1 SGHNT, CDR2 YYREEE (reference sequence). CDR3 length: 12 amino acids. TCRdb reprocessed the 5' RACE reads, keeping one entry per CDR3 protein, no DNA. This listing includes 200,000 to 300,000 distinct CDR3 sequences. The TCR originated in a man aged 18 to 35 in good health. The chain is built from TRBV5-4 and TRBJ1-2. The sample was blood T cells: a sorted CD56 or NKG2C T cell subset, CD4+ or CD8+ T cells, or bulk PBMC T cells (not recorded which). The CDR3 sequence is CASSPPDSGYTF.